Listed below are T cell receptor beta chains from one sample, sequenced in a study of CD8 T cells in Susac syndrome. From the immunoSEQ multiplex PCR reads, TCRdb called clonotypes with MiXCR, one entry per CDR3 protein. The profile covers about 150,000 distinct CDR3 sequences, with 90% to 95% appearing a single time and roughly 0.21% taken by the ten largest. The sample was CD8+ T cells from PBMCs. Receptors originate from a human donor with multiple sclerosis. The CDR3 runs from the conserved cysteine through the conserved F or W. The order of the fields is J gene, D gene, clone size, V gene, CDR3 protein, CDR3 DNA. A D gene is named only where the DNA matches it firmly. The size entry is marked missing in some rows and otherwise reads once, few, many or a size class.

J gene: TRBJ1-1; D gene: TRBD1; clone size: .; V gene: TRBV5-4; CDR3 protein: CASSPGTGGATEAFF; CDR3 DNA: TGTGCCAGCAGCCCAGGGACAGGAGGAGCCACTGAAGCTTTCTTT
J gene: TRBJ1-4; D gene: TRBD1; clone size: once; V gene: TRBV9; CDR3 protein: CASNGQGNEKLFF; CDR3 DNA: TGTGCCAGCAACGGACAGGGAAATGAAAAACTGTTTTTT
J gene: TRBJ2-3; D gene: .; clone size: .; V gene: TRBV27; CDR3 protein: CASSGRDWAQYF; CDR3 DNA: TGTGCCAGCAGTGGACGGGACTGGGCGCAGTATTTT
J gene: TRBJ2-3; D gene: .; clone size: .; V gene: TRBV15; CDR3 protein: CATSSLGGSTDTQYF; CDR3 DNA: TGTGCCACCAGCTCGTTAGGGGGGTCGACAGATACGCAGTATTTT
J gene: TRBJ2-1; D gene: .; clone size: .; V gene: TRBV30; CDR3 protein: CAWRSRGNEQFF; CDR3 DNA: TGTGCCTGGAGAAGCAGGGGCAATGAGCAGTTCTTC
J gene: TRBJ2-7; D gene: TRBD2; clone size: .; V gene: TRBV13; CDR3 protein: CASSGTGTSGGARYEQYF; CDR3 DNA: TGTGCCAGCAGCGGAACCGGGACTAGCGGGGGTGCGAGATACGAGCAGTACTTC
J gene: TRBJ2-1; D gene: .; clone size: .; V gene: TRBV30; CDR3 protein: CAWSVHVNRERPYNEQFF; CDR3 DNA: TGTGCCTGGAGTGTACATGTAAACAGGGAGAGACCCTACAATGAGCAGTTCTTC
J gene: TRBJ2-7; D gene: .; clone size: .; V gene: TRBV5-1; CDR3 protein: CASSPSGPPIYF; CDR3 DNA: TGCGCCAGCAGCCCCTCTGGACCACCGATATACTTC
J gene: TRBJ2-1; D gene: .; clone size: .; V gene: TRBV2; CDR3 protein: CASNGGTDNEQFF; CDR3 DNA: TGTGCCAGCAACGGAGGGACAGACAATGAGCAGTTCTTC
J gene: TRBJ1-1; D gene: TRBD1; clone size: .; V gene: TRBV7-9; CDR3 protein: CASSPDRVEAFF; CDR3 DNA: TGTGCCAGCAGCCCCGACAGGGTGGAAGCTTTCTTT
J gene: TRBJ2-7; D gene: TRBD2; clone size: .; V gene: TRBV28; CDR3 protein: CASSPLPGGAYEQYF; CDR3 DNA: TGTGCCAGCAGTCCCCTTCCGGGGGGGGCCTACGAGCAGTACTTC
J gene: TRBJ2-1; D gene: .; clone size: .; V gene: TRBV15; CDR3 protein: CATSRDYNEQFF; CDR3 DNA: TGTGCCACCAGCAGAGACTACAATGAGCAGTTCTTC
J gene: TRBJ1-2; D gene: .; clone size: .; V gene: TRBV7-2; CDR3 protein: CASSLAYTKGRGDGYTF; CDR3 DNA: TGTGCCAGCAGCTTAGCGTATACTAAGGGGCGCGGGGATGGCTACACCTTC
J gene: TRBJ2-5; D gene: .; clone size: .; V gene: TRBV3-1; CDR3 protein: CASSQAPQETQYF; CDR3 DNA: TGTGCCAGCAGCCAAGCGCCTCAAGAGACCCAGTACTTC
J gene: TRBJ2-3; D gene: .; clone size: .; V gene: TRBV4-1; CDR3 protein: CASSLTQAIQSSTDTQYF; CDR3 DNA: TGCGCCAGCAGCCTCACTCAGGCTATTCAGTCTAGCACAGATACGCAGTATTTT
J gene: TRBJ2-1; D gene: .; clone size: .; V gene: TRBV14; CDR3 protein: CASSQGGTDQFF; CDR3 DNA: TGTGCCAGCAGCCAAGGGGGTACAGATCAGTTCTTC
J gene: TRBJ1-1; D gene: .; clone size: .; V gene: TRBV15; CDR3 protein: CATSRVGGAEAFF; CDR3 DNA: TGTGCCACCAGCAGAGTAGGAGGGGCTGAAGCTTTCTTT
J gene: TRBJ2-5; D gene: .; clone size: .; V gene: TRBV19; CDR3 protein: CASSIGTAQETQYF; CDR3 DNA: TGTGCCAGTAGTATAGGGACAGCCCAAGAGACCCAGTACTTC
J gene: TRBJ2-5; D gene: .; clone size: .; V gene: TRBV7-9; CDR3 protein: CASSLTQETQYF; CDR3 DNA: TGTGCCAGCAGCTTGACCCAAGAGACCCAGTACTTC
J gene: TRBJ1-1; D gene: .; clone size: .; V gene: TRBV2; CDR3 protein: CASSDPRGGTEAFF; CDR3 DNA: TGTGCCAGCAGTGACCCGAGGGGGGGCACTGAAGCTTTCTTT
J gene: TRBJ2-7; D gene: TRBD1; clone size: .; V gene: TRBV7-9; CDR3 protein: CASSSFSTGGEQYF; CDR3 DNA: TGTGCCAGCAGCTCCTTCTCTACAGGGGGCGAGCAGTACTTC
J gene: TRBJ2-1; D gene: TRBD2; clone size: .; V gene: TRBV11-2; CDR3 protein: CASSLNRGGYNEQFF; CDR3 DNA: TGTGCCAGCAGCTTGAACCGGGGGGGTTACAATGAGCAGTTCTTC
J gene: TRBJ2-3; D gene: .; clone size: .; V gene: TRBV13; CDR3 protein: CASSDSTSHTQYF; CDR3 DNA: TGTGCCAGCAGCGACTCTACATCCCATACGCAGTATTTT
J gene: TRBJ1-1; D gene: .; clone size: .; V gene: TRBV20-1; CDR3 protein: CSARDRGRVNTEAFF; CDR3 DNA: TGCAGTGCTAGAGATAGAGGACGGGTGAACACTGAAGCTTTCTTT
J gene: TRBJ2-1; D gene: .; clone size: .; V gene: TRBV30; CDR3 protein: CAWTRNNEQFF; CDR3 DNA: TGTGCCTGGACCAGGAACAATGAGCAGTTCTTC
J gene: TRBJ2-5; D gene: .; clone size: .; V gene: TRBV25-1; CDR3 protein: CASGVAETQYF; CDR3 DNA: TGTGCCTCCGGGGTTGCGGAGACCCAGTACTTC
J gene: TRBJ2-1; D gene: .; clone size: .; V gene: TRBV29-1; CDR3 protein: CSSRPHSSYNEQFF; CDR3 DNA: TGCAGCTCACGACCCCACAGCTCCTACAATGAGCAGTTCTTC
J gene: TRBJ2-1; D gene: .; clone size: .; V gene: TRBV6-2/TRBV6-3; CDR3 protein: CATIRGSEQFF; CDR3 DNA: TGTGCCACCATACGGGGTAGCGAGCAGTTCTTC
J gene: TRBJ2-7; D gene: .; clone size: once; V gene: TRBV10-3; CDR3 protein: CAISQGHEQYF; CDR3 DNA: TGTGCCATCAGTCAGGGACACGAGCAGTACTTC
J gene: TRBJ1-4; D gene: .; clone size: .; V gene: TRBV28; CDR3 protein: CASRNGDTNEKLFF; CDR3 DNA: TGTGCCAGCAGAAACGGGGACACTAATGAAAAACTGTTTTTT
J gene: TRBJ1-1; D gene: .; clone size: once; V gene: TRBV6-1; CDR3 protein: CASSEGRGGVILNTEAFF; CDR3 DNA: TGTGCCAGCAGTGAAGGTCGAGGGGGAGTCATCCTGAACACTGAAGCTTTCTTT
J gene: TRBJ1-2; D gene: TRBD1; clone size: .; V gene: TRBV29-1; CDR3 protein: CSVEDRINYGYTF; CDR3 DNA: TGCAGCGTTGAGGACAGGATAAACTATGGCTACACCTTC
J gene: TRBJ1-1; D gene: .; clone size: .; V gene: TRBV10-3; CDR3 protein: CAISVQVATEAFF; CDR3 DNA: TGTGCCATCAGTGTACAGGTGGCCACTGAAGCTTTCTTT
J gene: TRBJ2-1; D gene: .; clone size: .; V gene: TRBV30; CDR3 protein: CAWSVTSHNEQFF; CDR3 DNA: TGTGCCTGGAGTGTAACCTCTCACAATGAGCAGTTCTTC
J gene: TRBJ1-1; D gene: .; clone size: .; V gene: TRBV5-1; CDR3 protein: CASSLGLGVNTEAFF; CDR3 DNA: TGCGCCAGCAGCTTGGGGTTAGGGGTAAACACTGAAGCTTTCTTT
J gene: TRBJ2-7; D gene: .; clone size: .; V gene: TRBV29-1; CDR3 protein: CSVESAASSYEQYF; CDR3 DNA: TGCAGCGTTGAGTCGGCAGCCAGCTCCTACGAGCAGTACTTC
J gene: TRBJ2-1; D gene: .; clone size: once; V gene: TRBV20-1; CDR3 protein: CSARELARGGNEQFF; CDR3 DNA: TGCAGTGCTAGAGAGTTGGCCAGGGGAGGCAATGAGCAGTTCTTC
J gene: TRBJ2-5; D gene: .; clone size: .; V gene: TRBV11-2; CDR3 protein: CASSLDWAASEETQYF; CDR3 DNA: TGTGCCAGCAGCTTAGATTGGGCGGCTAGCGAAGAGACCCAGTACTTC
J gene: TRBJ1-5; D gene: .; clone size: .; V gene: TRBV10-3; CDR3 protein: CAISEASYSNQPQHF; CDR3 DNA: TGTGCCATCAGTGAGGCCAGTTATAGCAATCAGCCCCAGCATTTT